These 30 T cell receptor beta chains were all obtained from the same sample, sequenced in a study of T-cell reconstitution after alpha-beta-depleted transplantation in children. Researchers prepared the TCRbeta library using unique molecular identifiers, the study reports. Each CDR3 protein is one row after TCRdb ran MiXCR on the PCR reads. The sample has 75,000 to 100,000 distinct CDR3 sequences, 6.5% to 8.5% seen once. Sequenced material: PBMCs from the stem cell graft donor, taken from the stem cell graft. The receptors stem from a human donor who donated a stem cell graft to a child with congenital amegakaryocytic thrombocytopenia.

This clonotype was recorded at least ten times. V usage is TRBV20-1 and J usage is TRBJ2-3, with 7 bases aligning to TRBD1. Trimming at V came to 3 bases and at J to 12 bases, leaving 6 bases not matched to a gene. The CDR3 spans 11 residues. From germline, CDR1 is DFQATT and CDR2 SNEGSKA (reference sequence). Here the CDR3 reads CSASPGQLQYF. CDR3 bases: TGCAGTGCTAGTCCGGGACAGCTACAGTATTTT.

There are many counts of this clonotype. The gene calls are TRBV14 and TRBJ2-2; tentative D call: TRBD2 (6 bases). Trimming left V 1 base short and J 2 bases short, with 8 bases between. CDR3 length equals 15 residues. Germline-derived CDR1 and CDR2 are SGHDN and FVKESK. The CDR3 nucleotides read TGTGCCAGCAGCCAAGTCGGGGGAAACACCGGGGAGCTGTTTTTT. The encoded protein is CASSQVGGNTGELFF.

In this sample, this clonotype turned up many times. The chain employs TRBV20-1 and TRBJ2-5, with 8 nucleotides matching TRBD2. CDR3 length equals 14 residues. Germline trimming cut 5 bases from V and 5 bases from J; bases unmatched to any gene: 10. CDR1 is DFQATT, CDR2 SNEGSKA, per germline (reference sequence). CDR3: CSAGTLLAAETQYF. CDR3 sequence (DNA): TGCAGTGCTGGGACCTTACTAGCGGCTGAGACCCAGTACTTC.

In this sample, this clonotype turned up many times. This rearrangement joins TRBV6-5 to TRBJ2-3; TRBD2 matches 8 bases. Germline values: CDR1 MNHEY, CDR2 SVGAGI. V lost 7 bases, J lost 4 bases, and 4 bases stayed unmatched. The CDR3 has 13 residues. The CDR3 loop reads CASTAGGADTQYF. CDR3 nucleotide sequence: TGTGCCAGCACGGCGGGAGGTGCAGATACGCAGTATTTT.

There are a few counts of this clonotype. The chain couples TRBV5-1 to TRBJ2-5, with D tentatively TRBD1 (5 bases). The V end was cut by 1 base, the J end by 2 bases, with 15 bases between. The CDR3 is 16 amino acids. CDR1 SGHRS and CDR2 YFSETQ come from the germline V gene. Here the CDR3 DNA reads TGCGCCAGCAGCTTGTGGGAAAGGGGATCTCAAGAGACCCAGTACTTC. It yields the protein CASSLWERGSQETQYF.

This clonotype has at least ten counts. This sequence joins TRBV25-1 and TRBJ1-1; 8 bases agree with TRBD1. Germline V lookup: CDR1 MGHDK, CDR2 SYGVNS. Trimming at V came to 2 bases and at J to 6 bases, leaving 8 bases not matched to a gene. The CDR3 has 15 residues. The CDR3 DNA follows: TGTGCCAGCAGTGAACTACAGGGGGGGAGGTCTGAAGCTTTCTTT. This encodes CASSELQGGRSEAFF.

At least ten counts were recorded for this clonotype. The V call is TRBV24-1, the J call TRBJ2-1; D is tentatively TRBD1 or TRBD2 (6 bases each). Per the germline V gene, CDR1 is KGHDR and CDR2 is SFDVKD. The CDR3 runs 16 residues. V was clipped by 9 bases and J by 0 bases, with 17 bases between them. For the CDR3, the DNA is TGTGCCACCTCCAGGGGAAGCGGGTACTCCTACAATGAGCAGTTCTTC. This encodes CATSRGSGYSYNEQFF.

V and J are TRBV28 and TRBJ2-1; 11 nucleotides agree with TRBD2. J was trimmed by 7 bases and V by 5 bases; bases with no gene match: 7. The CDR3 runs 15 residues. Per the germline V gene, CDR1 is MDHEN and CDR2 is SYDVKM. The CDR3 DNA is TGTGCCAGCAGTCCCCGGATAGCGGGAGGGAATGAGCAGTTCTTC. Its translation: CASSPRIAGGNEQFF.

This clonotype was picked up many times. The chain has TRBV25-1 and TRBJ1-1, with 8 positions matching TRBD1. This CDR3 comprises 15 residues. Germline CDR1 reads MGHDK; CDR2 reads SYGVNS. V was pared by 5 bases and J by 3 bases, with 8 bases of the junction left unmatched. CDR3 sequence reads: CASSPEDRAYTEAFF. Here the CDR3 DNA reads TGTGCCAGCAGTCCCGAGGACAGGGCGTACACTGAAGCTTTCTTT. The complete variable domain, with remaining parts taken from reference TRBV25-1 and TRBJ1-1, reads EADIYQTPRYLVIGTGKKITLECSQTMGHDKMYWYQQDPGMELHLIHYSYGVNSTEKGDLSSESTVSRIRTEHFPLTLESARPSHTSQYLCASSPEDRAYTEAFFGQGTRLTVV.

This clonotype was detected ten times or more. The gene calls are TRBV3-1 and TRBJ2-3; D uncertain. V lost 2 bases and J lost 10, with 10 bases in between. Germline CDR1 LGHDT, CDR2 YNNKEL (reference sequence). CDR3 length: 12 residues. The CDR3 region has the DNA TGTGCCAGCAGCCAAATGGAGCGTGCGCAGTATTTT. This sequence encodes CASSQMERAQYF.

This clonotype was counted many times. CDR3 sequence (DNA): TGCGCCAGCAGCCAAGTTCGGGGGAATGAGCAGTTCTTC. Translated, it gives CASSQVRGNEQFF. This rearrangement joins TRBV4-3 to TRBJ2-1; D may be TRBD2 (6 bases). This CDR3 contains 13 residues. V lost 1 base to trimming and J lost 7 bases, with 8 bases between them. Germline V lookup: CDR1 LGHNA, CDR2 YSLEER.

This clonotype was counted many times. The rearrangement uses TRBV15 and TRBJ2-3, with D possibly being TRBD1 (5 bases). This CDR3 region has 13 residues. The V and J ends lost 2 bases and 7 bases respectively, with 10 bases between them. The germline V gene has CDR1 LNHNV and CDR2 YYDKDF (reference sequence). CDR3 nucleotide sequence: TGTGCCACCAGCAGATCAGGGTCATATACGCAGTATTTT. Amino acid sequence: CATSRSGSYTQYF.

This clonotype showed up many times. The chain carries TRBV20-1 and TRBJ2-5; 8 bases are a match to TRBD1. Germline V gene lookup returns CDR1 DFQATT and CDR2 SNEGSKA (reference sequence). This CDR3 has 14 amino acids. V lost 3 bases and J lost 5; bases outside the gene matches: 8. The CDR3 coding sequence is TGCAGTGCTAGTGGTCAGGGGGCGAGGGAGACCCAGTACTTC. Encoded protein: CSASGQGARETQYF.

This clonotype was detected many times. The chain carries TRBV27 and TRBJ2-5; D may match TRBD1 or TRBD2 (5 bases each). Per the germline V gene, CDR1 is MNHEY and CDR2 is SMNVEV (reference sequence). There are 14 residues in the CDR3. The V end lost 7 bases, the J end lost 5 bases, and 17 bases lay between the germline ends. The CDR3 region is CASMMRGPGETQYF. The CDR3 bases are TGTGCCAGCATGATGAGGGGTCCGGGGGAGACCCAGTACTTC.

This clonotype was counted many times. The rearrangement uses TRBV29-1 and TRBJ2-5, with 7 bases that match TRBD2. The V gene end was trimmed by 7 bases and the J gene end by 1 base; junction bases not matched to a gene: 12. The CDR3 runs 15 residues. Germline V gene lookup returns CDR1 SQVTM and CDR2 ANQGSEA. CDR3 residues: CSAAWGGRGQETQYF. As DNA, the CDR3 is TGCAGCGCTGCCTGGGGGGGGAGGGGCCAAGAGACCCAGTACTTC.

The V call is TRBV3-1, the J call TRBJ1-1; no clear D. From germline, CDR1 is LGHDT and CDR2 YNNKEL (reference sequence). Trimming pared 2 bases from V and 7 bases from J, leaving 8 bases between. CDR3 length: 12 residues. The CDR3 coding sequence is TGTGCCAGCAGCCAAAAGGGTTTTGAAGCTTTCTTT. Its protein is CASSQKGFEAFF. Full variable domain (remainder filled in from reference TRBV3-1 and TRBJ1-1): DTAVSQTPKYLVTQMGNDKSIKCEQNLGHDTMYWYKQDSKKFLKIMFSYNNKELIINETVPNRFSPKSPDKAHLNLHINSLELGDSAVYFCASSQKGFEAFFGQGTRLTVV.

This clonotype was detected many times. The chain uses TRBV5-1 and TRBJ2-3; 10 bases are a match to TRBD1. This CDR3 has 14 amino acids. Germline V gene sequence: CDR1 SGHRS, CDR2 YFSETQ. V lost 4 bases, J lost 4 bases, and 3 bases stayed unmatched. The CDR3 DNA reads TGCGCCAGCAGCAGCGGACAGGGGGCAGATACGCAGTATTTT. It yields the protein CASSSGQGADTQYF.

This clonotype was recorded at least ten times. The chain carries TRBV20-1 and TRBJ2-7; D is ambiguous. CDR1 and CDR2 from the germline V gene are DFQATT and SNEGSKA (reference sequence). Trimming took 6 bases from V and 2 from J, leaving 14 bases between them. This CDR3 comprises 13 residues. The CDR3 region is CSATPPPTYEQYF. In DNA, the CDR3 is TGCAGTGCCACCCCCCCGCCCACCTACGAGCAGTACTTC.

This clonotype was detected ten times or more. V gene TRBV5-6 combines with J gene TRBJ2-5, with a tentative D call TRBD1 (6 bases). V lost 4 bases, J lost 5 bases, and 12 bases lay in between. The V gene's germline CDR1 is SGHDT and CDR2 YYEEEE. CDR3 length equals 13 residues. CDR3 amino acids: CASSPQGAETQYF. The CDR3 nucleotides are TGTGCCAGCAGCCCACAGGGTGCCGAGACCCAGTACTTC.

In this sample, this clonotype turned up many times. This chain joins TRBV5-1 and TRBJ2-3; D possibly corresponds to TRBD2 (6 bases). Trimming left V 5 bases short and J 4 bases short, with 8 bases between. Germline values: CDR1 SGHRS, CDR2 YFSETQ. The CDR3 is 12 residues long. The CDR3 sequence is CASRPGADTQYF. CDR3 in DNA: TGCGCCAGCAGACCGGGGGCAGATACGCAGTATTTT.

This clonotype has at least ten counts. The rearrangement uses TRBV3-1 and TRBJ1-3, with D perhaps TRBD1 (5 bases). Germline CDR1 is LGHDT and CDR2 is YNNKEL (reference sequence). The CDR3 has 18 amino acids. Trimming shortened V by 0 bases and J by 0 bases, and 15 bases separated the two germline ends. CDR3 protein: CASSQDPTGELSGNTIYF. The CDR3 nucleotides are TGTGCCAGCAGCCAAGATCCGACGGGGGAGCTCTCTGGAAACACCATATATTTT. Using reference TRBV3-1 and TRBJ1-3 for the parts outside the CDR3, the full variable domain is DTAVSQTPKYLVTQMGNDKSIKCEQNLGHDTMYWYKQDSKKFLKIMFSYNNKELIINETVPNRFSPKSPDKAHLNLHINSLELGDSAVYFCASSQDPTGELSGNTIYFGEGSWLTVV.

This clonotype was picked up many times. The chain is built from TRBV12-3 or TRBV12-4 and TRBJ2-1; the D is unclear. The CDR3 extends over 14 amino acids. Trimming shortened V by 3 bases and J by 2 bases, and 8 bases separated the two germline ends. The CDR3 protein is CASSFWETYNEQFF. The CDR3, as DNA: TGTGCCAGCAGTTTTTGGGAAACCTACAATGAGCAGTTCTTC.

With regard to this clonotype: A single base separates this from a much larger clone, so it may be a read error. The V call is TRBV29-1, the J call TRBJ2-4; possibly TRBD1 for D (6 bases). Germline CDR1 SQVTM, CDR2 ANQGSEA. The CDR3 contains 14 residues. The CDR3 DNA sequence: TGCAGCGTTAGGGTGGGCGTGGACAGAAACAGTCAGTACTTC. Amino acids: CSVRVGVDRNSQYF. Looking up the rest from reference TRBV29-1 and TRBJ2-4 gives the full variable domain: SAVISQKPSRDICQRGTSLTIQCQVDSQVTMMFWYRQQPGQSLTLIATANQGSEATYESGFVIDKFPISRPNLTFSTLTVSNMSPEDSSIYLCSVRVGVDRNSQYFGAGTRLSVL.

The chain combines TRBV6-1 with TRBJ2-2, with D possibly being TRBD1 (6 bases). Germline V CDR1 and CDR2: MNHNS, SASEGT. V was clipped by 3 bases and J by 7 bases, with 9 bases between them. The CDR3 is 13 amino acids. CDR3 nucleotide sequence: TGTGCCAGCAGTGAGGGGGCGGTCGGGGAGCTGTTTTTT. This sequence encodes CASSEGAVGELFF.

The chain has TRBV2 and TRBJ2-1; no clear D gene. The CDR3 consists of 14 residues. The germline V gene has CDR1 SNHLY and CDR2 FYNNEI. V lost 4 bases and J 0 bases, leaving 7 bases between the germline ends. The CDR3 nucleotides are TGTGCCAGCAGTGCGGAGAGCTCCTACAATGAGCAGTTCTTC. Protein sequence: CASSAESSYNEQFF.

This clonotype came up many times. The chain carries TRBV6-5 and TRBJ1-4; 8 bases match TRBD1. The trim removed 2 bases at V and 9 bases at J, leaving 5 bases unmatched. The CDR3 is made up of 14 amino acids. Per germline, CDR1 MNHEY and CDR2 SVGAGI. CDR3 DNA sequence: TGTGCCAGCAGTTACAGGCAGGGGGCTAAAAAACTGTTTTTT. Translating it yields CASSYRQGAKKLFF.

This clonotype was recorded once. The J gene is TRBJ1-5, the V gene TRBV7-2; D possibly corresponds to TRBD1 (5 bases). Germline CDR1 reads SGHTA; CDR2 reads FQGNSA. The CDR3 is 13 residues long. V lost 3 bases and J 6 bases, leaving 9 bases between the germline ends. The CDR3, as DNA: TGTGCCAGCAGCTTTTACAGGACTCAGCCCCAGCATTTT. This encodes CASSFYRTQPQHF.

In its sample, this clonotype was seen many times. The CDR3 loop is CASSPWTENSPLHF. The CDR3, as DNA: TGTGCCAGCAGCCCCTGGACAGAGAATTCACCCCTCCACTTT. The chain joins TRBV3-1 to TRBJ1-6, with D perhaps TRBD1 (6 bases). V lost 4 bases and J 7 bases, leaving 11 bases between the germline ends. CDR1 LGHDT and CDR2 YNNKEL come from the germline V gene (reference sequence). This CDR3 has 14 residues.

This clonotype was found many times. This chain joins TRBV6-1 and TRBJ1-5, with 12 nucleotides matching TRBD1. The length of the CDR3 is 14 residues. From germline, CDR1 is MNHNS and CDR2 SASEGT. Trimming took 6 bases from V and 7 from J; bases not matched to a gene: 4. The CDR3 DNA follows: TGTGCCAGCAGATCCGGGACAGGGGGCCAGCCCCAGCATTTT. The encoded protein is CASRSGTGGQPQHF.

Only a few counts were recorded for this clonotype. The CDR3 DNA reads TGTGCCAGCAGTGCCTCCGGGCCCACCGGGGAGCTGTTTTTT. Translation gives CASSASGPTGELFF. The chain carries TRBV2 and TRBJ2-2, with D unclear. The CDR3 contains 14 residues. Germline CDR1 SNHLY, CDR2 FYNNEI. Trimming pared 4 bases from V and 4 bases from J, leaving 10 bases between.